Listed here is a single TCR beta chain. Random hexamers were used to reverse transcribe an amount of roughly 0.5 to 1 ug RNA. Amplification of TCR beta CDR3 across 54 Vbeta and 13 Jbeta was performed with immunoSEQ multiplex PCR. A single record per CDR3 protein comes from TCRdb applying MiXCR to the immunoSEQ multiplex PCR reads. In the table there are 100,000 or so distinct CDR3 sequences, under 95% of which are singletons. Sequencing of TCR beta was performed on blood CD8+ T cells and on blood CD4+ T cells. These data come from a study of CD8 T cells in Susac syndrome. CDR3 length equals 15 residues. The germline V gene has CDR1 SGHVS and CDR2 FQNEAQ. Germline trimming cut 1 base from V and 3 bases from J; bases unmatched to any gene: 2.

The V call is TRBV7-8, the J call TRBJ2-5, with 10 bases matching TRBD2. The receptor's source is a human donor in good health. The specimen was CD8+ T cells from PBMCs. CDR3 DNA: TGTGCCAGCAGCTTAGGAGGACTAGCGGAAGAGACCCAGTACTTC. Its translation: CASSLGGLAEETQYF.